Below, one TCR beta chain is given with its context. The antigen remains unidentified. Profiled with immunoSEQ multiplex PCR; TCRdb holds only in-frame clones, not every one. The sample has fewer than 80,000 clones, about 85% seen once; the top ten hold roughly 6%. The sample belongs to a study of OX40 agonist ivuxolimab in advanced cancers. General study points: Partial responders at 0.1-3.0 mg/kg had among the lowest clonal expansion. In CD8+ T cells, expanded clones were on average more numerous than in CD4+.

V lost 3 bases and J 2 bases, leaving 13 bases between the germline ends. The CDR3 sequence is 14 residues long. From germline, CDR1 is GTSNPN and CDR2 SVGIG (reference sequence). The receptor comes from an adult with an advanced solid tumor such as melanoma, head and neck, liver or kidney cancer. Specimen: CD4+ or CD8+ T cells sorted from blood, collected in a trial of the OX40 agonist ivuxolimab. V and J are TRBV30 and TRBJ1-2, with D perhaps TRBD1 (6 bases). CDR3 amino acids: CAWRNGDINYGYTF. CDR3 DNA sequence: TGTGCCTGGAGGAATGGGGACATAAACTATGGCTACACCTTC.